The source of this T cell receptor (beta chain) is a study of neurological immune-mediated disorders. Study-level findings and limits: The expanded clones of different subjects shared no CDR3 amino acid sequences (suggesting private repertoires in all groups).

Germline CDR1 LNHNV, CDR2 YYDKDF (reference sequence). This CDR3 is 13 amino acids long. With 0 bases removed from V and 6 bases from J, the gap between germline ends came to 9 bases. 5'RACE generated cDNA with 10-nucleotide random UMIs. One entry per CDR3 protein, called by TCRdb with MiXCR from the 5' RACE reads. The top ten clones hold 25% to 35% of a sample with about 30,000 distinct CDR3 sequences, roughly 15% of them seen once. This clonotype was picked up many times. Its target is unknown. This chain connects TRBV15 to TRBJ2-7; the D gene is possibly TRBD2 (6 bases). Material for sequencing was PBMCs. The source is a man aged 65 to 79 in good health. CDR3 loop: CATSRERGGEQYF. As DNA, the CDR3 is TGTGCCACCAGCAGAGAAAGGGGAGGCGAGCAGTACTTC.